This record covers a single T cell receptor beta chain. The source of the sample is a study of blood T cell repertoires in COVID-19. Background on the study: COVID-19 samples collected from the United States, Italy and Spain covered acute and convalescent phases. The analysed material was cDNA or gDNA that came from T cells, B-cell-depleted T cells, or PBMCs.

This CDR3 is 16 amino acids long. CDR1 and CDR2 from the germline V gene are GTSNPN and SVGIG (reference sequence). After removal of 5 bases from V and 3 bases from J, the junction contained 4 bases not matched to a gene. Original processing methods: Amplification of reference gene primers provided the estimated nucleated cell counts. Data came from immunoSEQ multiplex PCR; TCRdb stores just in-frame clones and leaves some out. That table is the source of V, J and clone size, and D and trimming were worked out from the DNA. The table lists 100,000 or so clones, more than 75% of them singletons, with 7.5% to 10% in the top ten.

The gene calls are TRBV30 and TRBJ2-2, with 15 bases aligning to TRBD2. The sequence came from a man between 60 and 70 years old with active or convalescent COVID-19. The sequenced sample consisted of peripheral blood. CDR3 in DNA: TGTGCCTGGGGGACTAGCGGGAGGTTGGACACCGGGGAGCTGTTTTTT. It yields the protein CAWGTSGRLDTGELFF.